These 15 T cell receptor beta chains share one sample of origin, sequenced in a study of Graves' ophthalmopathy and Graves' hyperthyroidism. The authors amplified TCR beta CDR3 regions from RNA transcripts. RT-PCR was first run with HTBI primers, then multiplex PCR in a second round. Using its own MiXCR run on the multiplex PCR reads, TCRdb lists one record per CDR3 protein. Among approximately 700,000 distinct CDR3 sequences listed, approximately 39% were seen once. The sample taken for sequencing was peripheral blood. These receptors came from an adult man with Graves' ophthalmopathy.

This clonotype was picked up many times. The chain combines TRBV20-1 with TRBJ2-7; a possible D gene is TRBD2 (6 bases). This CDR3 spans 15 amino acids. The germline V gene encodes CDR1 DFQATT and CDR2 SNEGSKA (reference sequence). V gave up 6 bases and J gave up 4 bases, with 22 bases separating them. CDR3 DNA: TGCAGTGCCCACCTTGGGGGGACGGGCTTTTACGAGCAGTACTTC. Amino acids: CSAHLGGTGFYEQYF.

Only a few counts were recorded for this clonotype. The final CDR3 position lacks the conserved phenylalanine or tryptophan, pointing to a likely read error. V and J are TRBV7-6 and TRBJ1-1; 7 bases line up with TRBD1. This CDR3 is built from 14 residues. V trimming: 2 bases; J trimming: 1 base; junction bases outside the gene matches: 1. Germline V gives CDR1 SGHVS, CDR2 FNYEAQ. This CDR3 is CASSLRTGNTEAFL. The DNA of the CDR3 is TGTGCCAGCAGCTTAAGGACAGGGAACACTGAAGCTTTCCTT.

The V gene is TRBV9, the J gene TRBJ1-4, with TRBD2 matching 9 bases. The J call is doubtful: the DNA matches TRBJ2-3 better. CDR3 size: 15 residues. Looked up from germline, CDR1 is SGDLS and CDR2 is YYNGEE. This chain's CDR3 is CASTGSGSGSDTQYF. In nucleotides, the CDR3 is TGTGCCAGCACGGGTAGCGGGAGTGGATCAGATACGCAGTATTTT.

The rearrangement uses TRBV4-2 and TRBJ2-7; perhaps D is TRBD1 or TRBD2 (6 bases each). Germline V gene data show CDR1 as LGHNA and CDR2 as YNFKEQ. V lost 5 bases and J lost 5, with 19 bases in between. The CDR3 extends over 15 amino acids. The CDR3 DNA reads as TGTGCCAGCAGCTTGCTGGGGGGCCCCTTCGACGAGCAGTACTTC. Its translation is CASSLLGGPFDEQYF.

This clonotype was found once. DNA of the CDR3: TGTGCCATCGGGACTAGAGTCGACGAGCAGTACTTC. Residues: CAIGTRVDEQYF. V usage is TRBV10-3 and J usage is TRBJ2-7, with 8 bases fitting TRBD2. Unmatched junction bases numbered 5, after V lost 8 bases and J lost 5 bases. Germline CDR1 reads ENHRY; CDR2 reads SYGVKD. This CDR3 is 12 amino acids long.

On this clonotype itself: A much larger clone is a single base away; this may be a read error. This chain connects TRBV2 to TRBJ2-7; D possibly uses TRBD1 or TRBD2 (5 bases each). Germline V CDR1 and CDR2: SNHLY, FYNNEI. This CDR3 comprises 13 residues. The CDR3 DNA reads TGTGCCAGCAGTTCGCCCAATGGGGACGAGCGGTACTTC. It encodes CASSSPNGDERYF.

This chain uses TRBV25-1 with TRBJ2-5; 12 bases agree with TRBD2. V lost 5 bases to trimming and J lost 7 bases; unmatched junction nucleotides: 11. There are 16 residues in the CDR3. Germline assignment: CDR1 MGHDK and CDR2 SYGVNS. The CDR3 DNA is TGTGCCAGCAGTTCCCCGCTAGCGGGAGGGTATGGGACCCAGTACTTC. Its translation: CASSSPLAGGYGTQYF.

A few counts support this clonotype. This rearrangement joins TRBV25-1 to TRBJ1-2; D might be TRBD1 (5 bases). V lost 3 bases and J lost 12, with 20 bases in between. The length of the CDR3 is 14 residues. Germline V gene lookup returns CDR1 MGHDK and CDR2 SYGVNS. CDR3 residues: CASSDNRLGSGNTF. For the CDR3, the DNA is TGTGCCAGCAGTGATAACAGGCTGGGCTCTGGAAACACCTTC.

The chain employs TRBV7-6 and TRBJ2-7, with D maybe TRBD1 (6 bases). V was cut by 2 bases and J by 9 bases, with 20 bases left in between. The CDR3 has 15 residues. CDR1 SGHVS and CDR2 FNYEAQ come from the germline V gene. The CDR3 DNA is TGTGCCAGCAGCTTAAACGCAGGGTGGACAGATACGCAGTACTTC. Protein product: CASSLNAGWTDTQYF.

A note on this clonotype: The junction does not match germline at one end; this may be a read error. This chain joins TRBV10-3 and TRBJ1-5; the D gene is possibly TRBD1 (5 bases). CDR1 and CDR2 (germline): ENHRY, SYGVKD. The CDR3 covers 14 residues. The CDR3 is CASSFWGRDQPQHF. Here the CDR3 DNA reads TGTGCCAGCAGTTTCTGGGGACGGGATCAGCCCCAGCATTTT.

This clonotype was found many times. The chain carries TRBV6-2 or TRBV6-3 and TRBJ2-5; the D gene is possibly TRBD2 (5 bases). The germline CDR1 and CDR2 sequences are MNHEY and SVGEGT. This CDR3 comprises 14 residues. Trimming stripped 8 bases from V and 2 bases from J, with 15 bases between. The CDR3 here is CASWGSGTQETQYF. The CDR3 region has the DNA TGTGCCAGCTGGGGAAGCGGAACACAAGAGACCCAGTACTTC.

This clonotype occurred many times. The chain has TRBV15 and TRBJ2-5; no definite D call. The CDR3 has 16 residues. Looked up from germline, CDR1 is LNHNV and CDR2 is YYDKDF (reference sequence). The V end lost 0 bases, the J end lost 5 bases, and 16 bases lay between the germline ends. DNA of the CDR3: TGTGCCACCAGCAGAGACTCGCCTGGGGTCGGGGAGACCCAGTACTTC. Amino acid sequence: CATSRDSPGVGETQYF.

This clonotype was seen more than once but under ten times. The chain uses TRBV5-1 and TRBJ2-3, with TRBD2 identical over 7 bases. J gave up 2 bases and V 5 bases, and 5 bases lay outside the gene matches. This CDR3 spans 14 amino acids. Germline loops: CDR1 SGHRS, CDR2 YFSETQ. The CDR3 DNA reads as TGCGCCAGCAGACCCCGGGGGGACACAGATACGCAGTATTTT. It codes for CASRPRGDTDTQYF.

This clonotype occurred many times. This chain joins TRBV12-3 or TRBV12-4 and TRBJ2-2, with TRBD2 identical over 10 bases. CDR3 length: 16 amino acids. Unmatched junction bases numbered 7, after V lost 1 base and J lost 8 bases. The CDR3 DNA is TGTGCCAGCAGTTTAGGGTCTAGCGGGAGCGGAGGGGAGCTGTTTTTT. This codes for CASSLGSSGSGGELFF.

The chain carries TRBV9 and TRBJ1-6; the D is unclear. CDR1 SGDLS and CDR2 YYNGEE come from the germline V gene. The CDR3 runs to 12 residues. V lost 5 bases and J lost 13, with 13 bases in between. The CDR3 nucleotides read TGTGCCAGCAGTCCCACGGTGCAGCCCCTCCACTTT. This gives the protein CASSPTVQPLHF.